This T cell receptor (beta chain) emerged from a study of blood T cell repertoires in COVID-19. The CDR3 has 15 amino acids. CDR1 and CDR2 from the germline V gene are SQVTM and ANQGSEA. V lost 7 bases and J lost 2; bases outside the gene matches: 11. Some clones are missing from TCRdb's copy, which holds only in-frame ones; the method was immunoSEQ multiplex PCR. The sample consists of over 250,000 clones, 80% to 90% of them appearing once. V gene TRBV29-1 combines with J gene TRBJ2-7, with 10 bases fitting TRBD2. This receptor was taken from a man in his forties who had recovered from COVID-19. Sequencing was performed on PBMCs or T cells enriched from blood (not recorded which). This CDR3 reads CSASHTSGATYEQYF. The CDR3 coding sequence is TGCAGCGCTTCTCACACTAGCGGGGCGACCTACGAGCAGTACTTC.